The 14 T cell receptor beta chains reported below all come from one sample, sequenced in a study of T cell repertoires in cytomegalovirus infection. These TCRs' antigens remain unknown. TCRdb called the reads again in MiXCR, with one record for every CDR3 protein. The sample shows 110,000 to 150,000 distinct CDR3 sequences, approximately 30% of them seen only once. The source was CD8+ T cells from cultured PBMCs, collected from culture after CMV antigen stimulation. The receptors were gathered from a human donor in good health (CMV status not recorded). Some clones in this sample may be carry-over from other donors' samples.

This chain joins TRBV3-1 and TRBJ1-2; maybe TRBD1 (5 bases). Trimming removed 1 base from V and 6 bases from J, with 15 bases in between. The CDR3 has 15 residues. Germline lookup yields CDR1 LGHDT and CDR2 YNNKEL (reference sequence). The CDR3 spells CASSQAAGDVHGYTF. As DNA, the CDR3 is TGTGCCAGCAGCCAAGCTGCGGGGGACGTGCATGGCTACACCTTC.

This clonotype was detected a few times. This chain joins TRBV6-1 and TRBJ2-3, with a weak D call TRBD1 (6 bases). Looked up from germline, CDR1 is MNHNS and CDR2 is SASEGT. V dropped 4 bases and J dropped 6 bases, with 17 bases sitting between them. The CDR3 loop spans 15 amino acids. The DNA for the CDR3 is TGTGCCAGCAGTGGACAGGACCGCCTTTGGGATACGCAGTATTTT. Translation gives CASSGQDRLWDTQYF.

The V and J genes are TRBV7-2 and TRBJ2-1; 12 bases fit TRBD2. Germline-derived CDR1 and CDR2 are SGHTA and FQGNSA. Unmatched junction bases numbered 17, after V lost 1 base and J lost 7 bases. The CDR3 runs 20 residues. CDR3 nucleotide sequence: TGTGCCAGCAGCTTAGATATGGCTAGCGGGGGGGCCCCGGGGATGAATGAGCAGTTCTTC. Translation gives CASSLDMASGGAPGMNEQFF.

The chain combines TRBV2 with TRBJ2-7, with 8 bases aligning to TRBD1. The CDR3 covers 14 residues. With V trimmed by 9 bases and J by 1 base, 8 bases remained unmatched. Per the germline V gene, CDR1 is SNHLY and CDR2 is FYNNEI. The CDR3 sequence: CASPGQGGSYEQYF. The DNA for the CDR3 is TGTGCCAGTCCCGGACAGGGTGGGTCCTACGAGCAGTACTTC. The whole variable domain, remainder taken from reference TRBV2 and TRBJ2-7, is EPEVTQTPSHQVTQMGQEVILRCVPISNHLYFYWYRQILGQKVEFLVSFYNNEISEKSEIFDDQFSVERPDGSNFTLKIRSTKLEDSAMYFCASPGQGGSYEQYFGPGTRLTVT.

V usage is TRBV28 and J usage is TRBJ2-2; D could derive from TRBD1 or TRBD2 (6 bases each). V lost 6 bases and J lost 1, with 15 bases in between. Germline CDR1 is MDHEN and CDR2 is SYDVKM. The CDR3 has 16 residues. CDR3 DNA: TGTGCCAGCAGCCCCGTCGGGGGCCAGAACACCGGGGAGCTGTTTTTT. It yields the protein CASSPVGGQNTGELFF.

The chain is built from TRBV7-9 and TRBJ1-1; the D is unclear. CDR1 is SEHNR, CDR2 FQNEAQ, per germline (reference sequence). CDR3 length: 13 amino acids. V lost 5 bases, J lost 5 bases, and 12 bases lay in between. The CDR3 loop is CASSLAVGTEAFF. The CDR3 nucleotides read TGTGCCAGCAGCCTCGCAGTAGGGACTGAAGCTTTCTTT.

This clonotype occurred many times. The chain joins TRBV7-6 to TRBJ2-5, with 10 bases matching TRBD2. Per germline, CDR1 SGHVS and CDR2 FNYEAQ. Trimming cost V 5 bases and J 4 bases; bases outside gene matches: 7. The CDR3 is made up of 15 amino acids. The CDR3 DNA sequence: TGTGCCAGCAGCGGGGGGACTAGCGACAGAGAGACCCAGTACTTC. Its translation: CASSGGTSDRETQYF.

On this clonotype itself: At one end the junction does not follow the germline gene, possibly because of a read error. The chain combines TRBV29-1 with TRBJ2-6, with D hard to call. CDR3 length: 13 residues. The germline V gene encodes CDR1 SQVTM and CDR2 ANQGSEA. The CDR3 is CSVEGDGANVLTF. For the CDR3, the DNA is TGCAGCGTGGAAGGTGATGGGGCCAACGTCCTGACTTTC.

This clonotype showed up just a few times. The rearrangement joins TRBV11-3 to TRBJ2-2; D gene unclear. CDR1 is SGHNT and CDR2 is YENEEA in the germline V gene. With 5 bases removed from V and 3 bases from J, the gap between germline ends came to 4 bases. This CDR3 comprises 12 residues. The CDR3 here is CASSVYTGELFF. The CDR3 DNA follows: TGTGCCAGCAGCGTCTACACCGGGGAGCTGTTTTTT. Combining the CDR3 with reference TRBV11-3 and TRBJ2-2 gives the whole variable domain EAGVVQSPRYKIIEKKQPVAFWCNPISGHNTLYWYLQNLGQGPELLIRYENEEAVDDSQLPKDRFSAERLKGVDSTLKIQPAELGDSAVYLCASSVYTGELFFGEGSRLTVL.

The chain combines TRBV28 with TRBJ2-1; 11 nucleotides match TRBD2. This CDR3 is 14 amino acids long. Germline CDR1 is MDHEN and CDR2 is SYDVKM. Unmatched junction bases numbered 4, after V lost 8 bases and J lost 4 bases. As DNA, the CDR3 is TGTGCCAGCGGGGGACTAGCGGAATACAATGAGCAGTTCTTC. Its protein is CASGGLAEYNEQFF.

This chain uses TRBV2 with TRBJ1-2; D is unclear. The ends were cut back, 3 bases at V and 8 bases at J, with 7 bases in the middle. The CDR3 sequence is 11 residues long. The germline V gene encodes CDR1 SNHLY and CDR2 FYNNEI. The DNA for the CDR3 is TGTGCCAGCAGTGACAATCGCGGCTACACCTTC. Its translation: CASSDNRGYTF.

The chain has TRBV2 and TRBJ1-3; 8 bases fit TRBD1. Germline V CDR1 and CDR2: SNHLY, FYNNEI. V dropped 4 bases and J dropped 2; count of bases not matched to a gene: 10. The CDR3 is made up of 17 amino acids. The CDR3 here is CASSALPGQEPGNTIYF. The CDR3 nucleotides are TGTGCCAGCAGTGCCCTACCGGGACAGGAGCCTGGAAACACCATATATTTT.

A word on this clonotype: The conserved phenylalanine or tryptophan normally closing the CDR3 is absent here, so this likely arose from a read error. The chain couples TRBV25-1 to TRBJ2-2, with a weak D call TRBD1 (5 bases). CDR1 and CDR2 from the germline V gene are MGHDK and SYGVNS. The CDR3 is made up of 15 amino acids. The ends were cut back, 1 base at V and 7 bases at J, with 13 bases in the middle. The CDR3 is CASSEWGSVGGELFL. The CDR3 DNA reads TGTGCCAGCAGTGAATGGGGCAGCGTCGGCGGGGAGCTGTTTCTT.

This clonotype was observed a handful of times. The chain uses TRBV5-1 and TRBJ2-7; a weak D match, TRBD2 (6 bases). With 4 bases removed from V and 6 bases from J, the gap between germline ends came to 20 bases. The CDR3 extends over 15 amino acids. Per germline, CDR1 SGHRS and CDR2 YFSETQ. The CDR3 loop reads CASSQWGGGTPEQYF. CDR3 DNA: TGCGCCAGCAGCCAATGGGGTGGAGGGACCCCCGAGCAGTACTTC.